This T cell receptor (beta chain) was profiled in a study of early T cells in non-severe SARS-CoV-2 infection. The overall study: The input, bulk RNA from unsorted whole blood, was sequenced, and chains were unpaired.

Individual cDNA molecules received unique molecular identifiers. From the 5' RACE reads, TCRdb called clonotypes with MiXCR, one entry per CDR3 protein. Among approximately 77,000 distinct CDR3 sequences listed, roughly a sixth were seen once. Worth noting for this clonotype: Its antigen is as yet unknown.

With V trimmed by 4 bases and J by 4 bases, 4 bases remained unmatched. This CDR3 region has 14 residues. Looked up from germline, CDR1 is SGDLS and CDR2 is YYNGEE. Study-level points and caveats: Clonotype matching in VDJdb favored anti-spike CD8 responses and did not capture private and CD4 specificities.

This clonotype was obtained from an adult who was a healthcare worker with PCR-confirmed SARS-CoV-2 infection or an uninfected control (not recorded which). The chain carries TRBV9 and TRBJ2-1; 8 bases align to TRBD2. Sequences were obtained from whole blood. DNA for the CDR3: TGTGCCAGCAGCACACTAGCGGTTTACAATGAGCAGTTCTTC. It specifies CASSTLAVYNEQFF.